This T cell receptor beta chain was profiled in a study of monozygotic twins with inflammatory bowel disease. In the case of this clonotype: Its cognate antigen is unknown.

Per the germline V gene, CDR1 is SEHNR and CDR2 is FQNEAQ (reference sequence). The CDR3 has 15 residues. TCRdb reanalyzed the 5' RACE reads, giving one entry per CDR3 protein sequence and no DNA. The table for this sample gives about 440,000 distinct CDR3 sequences. Study-level points and caveats: Support for a single strong signal or clonotype associated with IBD was absent.

Sequenced input: blood. The receptor was derived from a human donor with ulcerative colitis or Crohn's disease, or a healthy co-twin of an affected twin (not recorded which). The gene calls are TRBV7-9 and TRBJ1-1; the TRBD1 assignment by TCRdb is unverifiable without DNA. The CDR3 loop reads CASSLARGLDTEAFF.